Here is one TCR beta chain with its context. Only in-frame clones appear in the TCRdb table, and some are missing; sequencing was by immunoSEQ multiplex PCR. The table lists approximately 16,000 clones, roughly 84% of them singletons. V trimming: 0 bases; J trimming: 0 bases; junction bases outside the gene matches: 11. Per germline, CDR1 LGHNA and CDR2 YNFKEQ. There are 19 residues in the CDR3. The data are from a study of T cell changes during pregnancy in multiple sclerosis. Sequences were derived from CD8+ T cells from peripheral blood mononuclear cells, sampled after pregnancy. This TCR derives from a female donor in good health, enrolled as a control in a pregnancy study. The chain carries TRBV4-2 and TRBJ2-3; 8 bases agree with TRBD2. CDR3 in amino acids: CASSQDSRRGGSSTDTQYF. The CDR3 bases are TGTGCCAGCAGCCAAGATTCCCGTCGCGGGGGGTCTAGCACAGATACGCAGTATTTT.